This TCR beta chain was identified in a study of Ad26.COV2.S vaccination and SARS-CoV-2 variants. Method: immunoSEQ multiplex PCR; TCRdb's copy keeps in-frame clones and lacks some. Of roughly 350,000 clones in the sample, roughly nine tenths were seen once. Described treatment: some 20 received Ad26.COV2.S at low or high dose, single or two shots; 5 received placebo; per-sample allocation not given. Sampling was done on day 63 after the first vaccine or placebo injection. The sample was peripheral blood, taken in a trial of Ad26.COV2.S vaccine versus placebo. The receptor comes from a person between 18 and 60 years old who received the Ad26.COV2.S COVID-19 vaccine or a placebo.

CDR3 nucleotides: TGTGCCAGTAGTATTGGCAAGAACACTGAAGCTTTCTTT. As protein: CASSIGKNTEAFF. J is TRBJ1-1 and V is TRBV19; D remains ambiguous. The CDR3 sequence is 13 residues long. CDR1 is LNHDA, CDR2 SQIVND, per germline (reference sequence). Trimming shortened V by 3 bases and J by 1 base, and 6 bases separated the two germline ends.